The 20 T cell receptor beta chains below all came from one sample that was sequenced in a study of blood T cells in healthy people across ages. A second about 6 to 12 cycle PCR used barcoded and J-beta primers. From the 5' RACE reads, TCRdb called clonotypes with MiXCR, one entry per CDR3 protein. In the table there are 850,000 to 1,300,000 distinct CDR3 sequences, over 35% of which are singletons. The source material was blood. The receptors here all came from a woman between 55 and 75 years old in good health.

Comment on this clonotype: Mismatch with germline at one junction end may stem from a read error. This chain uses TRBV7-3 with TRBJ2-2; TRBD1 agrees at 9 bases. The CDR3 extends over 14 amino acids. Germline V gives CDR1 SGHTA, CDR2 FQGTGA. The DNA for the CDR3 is TGTGCCAGCAGCCTAACAGGGGGCCCCGGGGAGCTGTTTTTT. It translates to CASSLTGGPGELFF.

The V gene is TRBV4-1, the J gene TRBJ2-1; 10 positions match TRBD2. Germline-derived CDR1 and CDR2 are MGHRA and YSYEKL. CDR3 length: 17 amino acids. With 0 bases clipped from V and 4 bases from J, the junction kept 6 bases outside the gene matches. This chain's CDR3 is CASSQDQPGLAYNEQFF. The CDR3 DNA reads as TGCGCCAGCAGCCAAGATCAACCGGGACTAGCGTACAATGAGCAGTTCTTC.

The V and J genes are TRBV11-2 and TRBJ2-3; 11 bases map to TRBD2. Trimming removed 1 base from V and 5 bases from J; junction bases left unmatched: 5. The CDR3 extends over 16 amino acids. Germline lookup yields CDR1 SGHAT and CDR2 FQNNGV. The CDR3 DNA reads TGTGCCAGCAGCTTAGTACTAGCGGGAGATATAGATACGCAGTATTTT. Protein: CASSLVLAGDIDTQYF.

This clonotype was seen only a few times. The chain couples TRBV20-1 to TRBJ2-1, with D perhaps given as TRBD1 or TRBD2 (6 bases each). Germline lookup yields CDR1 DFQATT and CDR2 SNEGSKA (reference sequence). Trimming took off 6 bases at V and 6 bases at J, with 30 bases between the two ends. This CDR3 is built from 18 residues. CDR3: CSAIYPGSTGQVVNEQFF. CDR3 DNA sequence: TGCAGTGCCATTTACCCCGGGAGCACAGGGCAGGTGGTCAATGAGCAGTTCTTC.

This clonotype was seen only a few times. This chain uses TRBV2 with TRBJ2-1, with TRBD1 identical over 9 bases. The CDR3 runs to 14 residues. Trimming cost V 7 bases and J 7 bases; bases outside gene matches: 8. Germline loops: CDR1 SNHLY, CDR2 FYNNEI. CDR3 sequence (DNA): TGTGCCAGCACCCGCACGACAGGGGGGAATGAGCAGTTCTTC. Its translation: CASTRTTGGNEQFF.

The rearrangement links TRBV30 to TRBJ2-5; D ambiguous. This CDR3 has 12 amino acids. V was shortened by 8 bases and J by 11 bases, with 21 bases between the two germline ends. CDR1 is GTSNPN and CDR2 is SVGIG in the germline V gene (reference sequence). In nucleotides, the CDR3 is TGTGCCGGGAATCCCCGGTACAATGAGCAGTACTTC. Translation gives CAGNPRYNEQYF.

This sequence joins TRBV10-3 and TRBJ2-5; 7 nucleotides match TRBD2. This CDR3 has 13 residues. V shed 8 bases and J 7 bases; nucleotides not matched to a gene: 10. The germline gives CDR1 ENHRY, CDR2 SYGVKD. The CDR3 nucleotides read TGTGCCATCCAAGCGGGGCCCGACGGGACCCAGTACTTC. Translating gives CAIQAGPDGTQYF.

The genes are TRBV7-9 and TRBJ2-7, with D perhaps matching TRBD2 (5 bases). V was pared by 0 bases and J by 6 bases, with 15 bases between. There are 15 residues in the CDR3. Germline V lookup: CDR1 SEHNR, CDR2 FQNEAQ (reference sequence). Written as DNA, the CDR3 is TGTGCCAGCAGCTTAGCCCAGGTGCTAGCCCCCGAGCAGTACTTC. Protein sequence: CASSLAQVLAPEQYF.

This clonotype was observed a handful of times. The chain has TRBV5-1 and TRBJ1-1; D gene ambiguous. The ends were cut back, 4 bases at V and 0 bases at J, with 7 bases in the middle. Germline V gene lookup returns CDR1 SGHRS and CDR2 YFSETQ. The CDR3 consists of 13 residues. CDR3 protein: CASSIRLNTEAFF. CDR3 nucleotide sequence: TGCGCCAGCAGCATACGACTGAACACTGAAGCTTTCTTT.

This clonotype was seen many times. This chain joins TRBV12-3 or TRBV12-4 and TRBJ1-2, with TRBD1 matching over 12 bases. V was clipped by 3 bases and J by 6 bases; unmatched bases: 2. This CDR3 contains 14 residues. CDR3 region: CASSLGQGANGYTF. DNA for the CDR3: TGTGCCAGCAGTTTGGGACAGGGGGCGAATGGCTACACCTTC.

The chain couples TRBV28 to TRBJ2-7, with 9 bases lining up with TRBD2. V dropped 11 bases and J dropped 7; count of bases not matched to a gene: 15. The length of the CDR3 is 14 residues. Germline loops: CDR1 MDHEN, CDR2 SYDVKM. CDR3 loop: CAAGVLAGRGEQYF. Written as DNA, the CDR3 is TGTGCCGCGGGGGTCCTAGCGGGAAGGGGTGAGCAGTACTTC.

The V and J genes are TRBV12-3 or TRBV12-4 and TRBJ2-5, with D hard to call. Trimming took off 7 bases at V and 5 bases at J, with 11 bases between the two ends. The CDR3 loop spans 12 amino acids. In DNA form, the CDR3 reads TGTGCCAGCACAAAGGACGGGGAGACCCAGTACTTC. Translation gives CASTKDGETQYF.

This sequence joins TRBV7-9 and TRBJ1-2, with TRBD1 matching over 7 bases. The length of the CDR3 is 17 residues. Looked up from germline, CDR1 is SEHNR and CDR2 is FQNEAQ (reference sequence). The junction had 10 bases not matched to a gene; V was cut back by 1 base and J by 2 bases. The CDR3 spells CASSLVGGQELNYGYTF. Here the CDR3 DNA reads TGTGCCAGCAGCTTAGTGGGAGGACAGGAATTAAACTATGGCTACACCTTC.

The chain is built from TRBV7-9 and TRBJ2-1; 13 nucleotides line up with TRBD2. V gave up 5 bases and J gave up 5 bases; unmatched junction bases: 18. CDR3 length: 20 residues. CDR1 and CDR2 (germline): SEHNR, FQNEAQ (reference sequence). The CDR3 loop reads CASSEWTSGRDALSNNEQFF. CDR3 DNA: TGTGCCAGCAGCGAGTGGACTAGCGGGAGAGACGCCCTCTCGAACAATGAGCAGTTCTTC.

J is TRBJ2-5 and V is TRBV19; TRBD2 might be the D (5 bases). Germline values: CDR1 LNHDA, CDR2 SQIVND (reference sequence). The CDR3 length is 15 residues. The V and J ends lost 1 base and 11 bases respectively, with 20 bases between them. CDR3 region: CASSIGGEVVKKQYF. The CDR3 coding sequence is TGTGCCAGTAGTATAGGGGGAGAAGTCGTGAAAAAGCAGTACTTC.

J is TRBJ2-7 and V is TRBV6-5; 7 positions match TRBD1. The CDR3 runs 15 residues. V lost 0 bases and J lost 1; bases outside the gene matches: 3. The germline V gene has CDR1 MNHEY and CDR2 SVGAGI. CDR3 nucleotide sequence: TGTGCCAGCAGTTACTCGACAGGGCGTTCCTACGAGCAGTACTTC. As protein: CASSYSTGRSYEQYF.

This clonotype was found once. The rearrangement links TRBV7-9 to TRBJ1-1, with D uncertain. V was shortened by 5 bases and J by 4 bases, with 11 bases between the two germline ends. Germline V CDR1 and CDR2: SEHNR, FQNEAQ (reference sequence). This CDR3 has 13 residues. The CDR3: CASSPFVSTEAFF. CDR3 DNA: TGTGCCAGCAGCCCCTTTGTTAGCACTGAAGCTTTCTTT.

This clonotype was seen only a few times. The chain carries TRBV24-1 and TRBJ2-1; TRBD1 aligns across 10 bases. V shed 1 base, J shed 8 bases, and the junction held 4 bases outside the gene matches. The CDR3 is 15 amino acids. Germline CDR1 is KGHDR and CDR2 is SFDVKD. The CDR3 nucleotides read TGTGCCACCAGTGATTTCGACAGGGGGCGGCATGAGCAGTTCTTC. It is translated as CATSDFDRGRHEQFF.

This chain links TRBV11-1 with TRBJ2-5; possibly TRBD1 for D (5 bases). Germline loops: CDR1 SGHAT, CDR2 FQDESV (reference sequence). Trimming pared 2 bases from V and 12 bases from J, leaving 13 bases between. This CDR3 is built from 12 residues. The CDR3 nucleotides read TGTGCCAGCAGCTTAATCCAGGGCCGGGAGTACTTC. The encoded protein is CASSLIQGREYF.

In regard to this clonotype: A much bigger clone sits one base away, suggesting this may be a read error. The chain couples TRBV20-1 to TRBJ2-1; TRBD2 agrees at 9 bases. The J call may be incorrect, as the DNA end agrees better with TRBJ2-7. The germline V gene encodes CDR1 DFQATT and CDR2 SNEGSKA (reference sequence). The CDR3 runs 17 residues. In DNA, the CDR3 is TGCAGTGCTAGCAAGTCCGCGGGAGGGCCCGGTTACAATGAGCAGTACTTC. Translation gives CSASKSAGGPGYNEQYF.